These 2 T cell receptor beta chains share one sample of origin, sequenced in a study of shared clonotypes between healthy human individuals. Sequenced by immunoSEQ multiplex PCR; TCRdb stores in-frame clones only, minus some. The data show hundreds of thousands of clones, 90% to 97% seen once. Sequencing was carried out using naive CD4+ T cells sorted from blood. Subset defined: CD45RA+ positively selected. The receptor set was obtained from a woman under 40 in good health.

V and J are TRBV5-1 and TRBJ2-2; the match to TRBD2 covers 10 bases. The CDR3 runs 16 residues. The V gene's germline CDR1 is SGHRS and CDR2 YFSETQ. V lost 4 bases and J lost 2; bases outside the gene matches: 5. DNA of the CDR3: TGCGCCAGCAGCAAGCTAGCGGGGGACAACACCGGGGAGCTGTTTTTT. This gives the protein CASSKLAGDNTGELFF.

The V call is TRBV20-1, the J call TRBJ2-1; D is ambiguous. Germline values: CDR1 DFQATT, CDR2 SNEGSKA (reference sequence). This CDR3 contains 11 residues. The V end was cut by 5 bases, the J end by 5 bases, with 7 bases between. The CDR3 sequence: CSALSDNEQFF. CDR3 nucleotides: TGCAGTGCTCTCTCGGACAATGAGCAGTTCTTC.